This T cell receptor beta chain was identified in a study of T cells after yellow fever vaccination. V was clipped by 5 bases and J by 0 bases, with 11 bases between them. The CDR3 sequence is 13 residues long. The V gene's germline CDR1 is DFQATT and CDR2 SNEGSKA (reference sequence). This clonotype was picked up a small number of times. MiXCR, run by TCRdb on the 5' RACE reads, gives a single entry per CDR3 protein. The sample carries some 350,000 distinct CDR3 sequences, roughly 6.1% recorded once. The genes are TRBV20-1 and TRBJ2-7; D possibly uses TRBD1 or TRBD2 (5 bases each). Here the sequenced sample was PBMCs, taken 5 days after the yellow fever booster vaccination. The receptor's source is a man aged 25-45 years who received the YFV17D yellow fever vaccine. CDR3 amino acids: CSAPGRHSYEQYF. Here the CDR3 DNA reads TGCAGTGCTCCGGGACGACACTCCTACGAGCAGTACTTC.